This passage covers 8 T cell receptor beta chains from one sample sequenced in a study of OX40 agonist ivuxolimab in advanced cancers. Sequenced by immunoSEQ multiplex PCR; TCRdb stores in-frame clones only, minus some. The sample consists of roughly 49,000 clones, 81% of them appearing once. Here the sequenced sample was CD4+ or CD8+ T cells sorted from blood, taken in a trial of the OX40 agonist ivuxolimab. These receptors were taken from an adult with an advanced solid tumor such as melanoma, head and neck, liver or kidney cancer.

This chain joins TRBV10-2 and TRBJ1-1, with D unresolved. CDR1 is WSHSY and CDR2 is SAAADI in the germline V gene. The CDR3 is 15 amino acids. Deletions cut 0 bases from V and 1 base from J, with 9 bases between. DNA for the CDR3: TGCGCCAGCAGTGAGTCGTTGGCGGGGAACACTGAAGCTTTCTTT. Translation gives CASSESLAGNTEAFF.

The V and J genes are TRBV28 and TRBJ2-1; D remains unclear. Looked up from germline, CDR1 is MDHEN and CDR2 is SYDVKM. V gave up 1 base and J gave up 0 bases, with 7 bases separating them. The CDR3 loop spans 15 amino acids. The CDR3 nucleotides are TGTGCCAGCAGTTTATTCCGGACCTCCTACAATGAGCAGTTCTTC. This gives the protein CASSLFRTSYNEQFF.

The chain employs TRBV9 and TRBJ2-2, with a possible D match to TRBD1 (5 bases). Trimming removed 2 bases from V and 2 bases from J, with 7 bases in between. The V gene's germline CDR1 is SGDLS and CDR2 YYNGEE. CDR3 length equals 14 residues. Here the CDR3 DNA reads TGTGCCAGCAGCGTCAGGACAAACACCGGGGAGCTGTTTTTT. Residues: CASSVRTNTGELFF. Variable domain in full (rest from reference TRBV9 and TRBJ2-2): DSGVTQTPKHLITATGQRVTLRCSPRSGDLSVYWYQQSLDQGLQFLIQYYNGEERAKGNILERFSAQQFPDLHSELNLSSLELGDSALYFCASSVRTNTGELFFGEGSRLTVL.

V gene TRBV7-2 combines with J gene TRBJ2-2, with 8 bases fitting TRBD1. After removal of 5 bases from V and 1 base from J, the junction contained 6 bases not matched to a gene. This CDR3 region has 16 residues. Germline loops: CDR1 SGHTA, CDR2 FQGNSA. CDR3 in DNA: TGTGCCAGCAGCCCCTCCGGGACAGGGAACACCGGGGAGCTGTTTTTT. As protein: CASSPSGTGNTGELFF.

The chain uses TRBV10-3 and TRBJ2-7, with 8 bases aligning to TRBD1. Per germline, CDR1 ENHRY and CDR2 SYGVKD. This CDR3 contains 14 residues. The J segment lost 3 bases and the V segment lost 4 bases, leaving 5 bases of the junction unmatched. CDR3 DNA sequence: TGTGCCATCAGTGTTGGACAGGGAGACTACGAGCAGTACGTC. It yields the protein CAISVGQGDYEQYV.

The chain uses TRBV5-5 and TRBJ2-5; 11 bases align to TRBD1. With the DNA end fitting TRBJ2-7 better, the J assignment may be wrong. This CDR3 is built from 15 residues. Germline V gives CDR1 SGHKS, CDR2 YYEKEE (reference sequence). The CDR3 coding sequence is TGTGCCAGCAGCTGGGGACAGGGGGAGGTATACGAGCAGTACTTC. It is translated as CASSWGQGEVYEQYF.

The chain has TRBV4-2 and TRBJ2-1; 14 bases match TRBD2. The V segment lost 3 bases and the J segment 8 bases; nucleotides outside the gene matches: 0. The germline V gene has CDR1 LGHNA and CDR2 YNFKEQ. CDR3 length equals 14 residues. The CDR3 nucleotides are TGTGCCAGCAGCCAGGGACTAGCGGGAGATGAGCAGTTCTTC. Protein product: CASSQGLAGDEQFF.

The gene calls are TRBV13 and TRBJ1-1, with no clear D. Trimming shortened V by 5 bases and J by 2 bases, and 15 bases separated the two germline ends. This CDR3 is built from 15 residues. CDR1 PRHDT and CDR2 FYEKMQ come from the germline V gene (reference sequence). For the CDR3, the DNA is TGTGCCAGCAGCCGCCAAGAGTTGGCCAACACTGAAGCTTTCTTT. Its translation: CASSRQELANTEAFF.